These 10 T cell receptor beta chains came from one sample sequenced in a study of cytomegalovirus exposure and HLA in healthy donors. The PCR had 60 Vbeta and 13 Jbeta primers. Libraries were prepared by immunoSEQ multiplex PCR; TCRdb keeps only in-frame clonotypes and omits some of them. The data hold about 110,000 clones, with about three quarters observed a single time. Specimen: PBMCs. The receptors originated from a boy aged 5 to 17 in good health and CMV-seronegative.

The chain couples TRBV6-6 to TRBJ1-5; D might be TRBD1 (6 bases). Germline V gene data show CDR1 as MNHNY and CDR2 as SVGAGI (reference sequence). V lost 7 bases and J 6 bases, leaving 16 bases between the germline ends. The CDR3 is 14 amino acids. The CDR3 DNA is TGTGCCAGCAACGATGGGACAATCGGTCAGCCCCAGCATTTT. Translation gives CASNDGTIGQPQHF.

The chain has TRBV10-1 and TRBJ1-3; 10 bases fit TRBD1. Per the germline V gene, CDR1 is WNHNN and CDR2 is SYGVQD (reference sequence). V was clipped by 6 bases and J by 0 bases; unmatched bases: 8. The CDR3 is 17 residues long. The CDR3 protein is CASRGLGTGDSGNTIYF. The CDR3 nucleotides read TGCGCCAGCAGGGGACTCGGGACAGGGGACTCTGGAAACACCATATATTTT.

The chain couples TRBV11-3 to TRBJ2-5; D ambiguous. The germline CDR1 and CDR2 sequences are SGHNT and YENEEA. V was pared by 3 bases and J by 5 bases, with 4 bases between. The CDR3 has 11 residues. Written as DNA, the CDR3 is TGTGCCAGCAGCTTCGGGGAGACCCAGTACTTC. This translates into CASSFGETQYF.

The rearrangement links TRBV5-1 to TRBJ1-2, with D possibly TRBD1 on 5 matching bases. Germline assignment: CDR1 SGHRS and CDR2 YFSETQ. The CDR3 covers 13 residues. Trimming cost V 4 bases and J 8 bases, with 15 bases left between them. This CDR3 reads CASSRAGQKGYTF. For the CDR3, the DNA is TGCGCCAGCAGCCGGGCAGGGCAGAAAGGCTACACCTTC.

This clone has a single count. The chain combines TRBV4-3 with TRBJ2-7, with 13 bases fitting TRBD2. The ends lost 1 base at V and 0 bases at J; junction bases unmatched: 6. CDR1 and CDR2 from the germline V gene are LGHNA and YSLEER. The CDR3 has 18 residues. The CDR3 nucleotides are TGCGCCAGCAGCCAAGCCTTTGGGACTAGCGGGGACTCCTACGAGCAGTACTTC. Protein: CASSQAFGTSGDSYEQYF.

The V call is TRBV7-3, the J call TRBJ2-3; D perhaps matches TRBD1 (6 bases). Trimming took off 4 bases at V and 2 bases at J, with 13 bases between the two ends. The CDR3 consists of 15 residues. The germline V gene encodes CDR1 SGHTA and CDR2 FQGTGA. The CDR3 DNA follows: TGTGCCAGCAGCTCTCAGACAGGACTCACAGATACGCAGTATTTT. This sequence encodes CASSSQTGLTDTQYF.

The genes are TRBV30 and TRBJ1-6; D unclear. Germline loops: CDR1 GTSNPN, CDR2 SVGIG (reference sequence). V lost 2 bases, J lost 0 bases, and 8 bases lay in between. The CDR3 consists of 15 residues. CDR3 sequence reads: CAWSLLRSYNSPLHF. In DNA form, the CDR3 reads TGTGCCTGGAGTCTTCTCCGCTCCTATAATTCACCCCTCCACTTT.

The chain recombines TRBV6-6 with TRBJ2-1, with D maybe TRBD2 (7 bases). CDR3 length equals 14 residues. V shed 2 bases and J shed 10 bases, with 15 bases lying between them. The V gene's germline CDR1 is MNHNY and CDR2 SVGAGI (reference sequence). CDR3 nucleotides: TGTGCCAGCAGTTACGGAAGGGGGGGAGCGGAGCAGTTCTTC. It encodes CASSYGRGGAEQFF.

The chain combines TRBV11-2 with TRBJ1-1, with a weak D call TRBD1 (6 bases). The V and J ends lost 8 bases and 5 bases respectively, with 18 bases between them. Germline V gives CDR1 SGHAT, CDR2 FQNNGV. The CDR3 extends over 14 amino acids. The chain's CDR3 is CASAGGQGMTEAFF. The CDR3 DNA reads TGTGCCAGCGCCGGTGGGCAGGGGATGACTGAAGCTTTCTTT.

The V gene is TRBV5-4, the J gene TRBJ1-4, with a weak D call TRBD1 (5 bases). Trimming took 3 bases from V and 4 from J, leaving 16 bases between them. Germline CDR1 is SGHNT and CDR2 is YYREEE (reference sequence). The CDR3 loop spans 16 amino acids. CDR3 in amino acids: CASSSTTGGSNEKLFF. The CDR3 coding sequence is TGTGCCAGCAGCTCGACCACGGGGGGGAGTAATGAAAAACTGTTTTTT.